This TCR beta chain emerged from a study of shared clonotypes between healthy human individuals. It was CD45RO-negative cells, positively selected for CCR7, that made up naive CD8 cells, with terminally differentiated effector memory CD45RA+ cells excluded. Assay used: immunoSEQ multiplex PCR; TCRdb lists only in-frame clones, some missing. The sample lists about 2 million clones, about 95% seen once, with 1.2% in the top ten. Between the trimmed V and J ends, which lost 5 bases and 6 bases, there was a span of 13 bases. Per germline, CDR1 SGHDN and CDR2 FVKESK. CDR3 length equals 13 residues. The chain couples TRBV14 to TRBJ1-1; D is perhaps TRBD1 (5 bases). The sequenced material came from naive CD8+ T cells sorted from blood. The clonotype was recovered from a man aged 18 to 30 in good health. This CDR3 is CASSYVQGAEAFF. In DNA form, the CDR3 reads TGTGCCAGCAGCTACGTCCAGGGCGCTGAAGCTTTCTTT.